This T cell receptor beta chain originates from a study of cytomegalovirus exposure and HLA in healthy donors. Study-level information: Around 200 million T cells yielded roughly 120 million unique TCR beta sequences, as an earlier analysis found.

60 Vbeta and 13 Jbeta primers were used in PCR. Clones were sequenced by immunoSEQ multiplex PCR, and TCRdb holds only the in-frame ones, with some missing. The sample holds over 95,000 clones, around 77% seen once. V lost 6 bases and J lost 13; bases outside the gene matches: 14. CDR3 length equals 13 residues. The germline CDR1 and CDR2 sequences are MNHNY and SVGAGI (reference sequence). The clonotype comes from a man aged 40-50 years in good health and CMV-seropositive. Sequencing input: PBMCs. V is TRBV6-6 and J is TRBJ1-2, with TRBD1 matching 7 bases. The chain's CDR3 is CASRGTNGDSTTF. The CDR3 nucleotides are TGTGCCAGCAGGGGGACAAACGGGGACAGCACCACCTTC.